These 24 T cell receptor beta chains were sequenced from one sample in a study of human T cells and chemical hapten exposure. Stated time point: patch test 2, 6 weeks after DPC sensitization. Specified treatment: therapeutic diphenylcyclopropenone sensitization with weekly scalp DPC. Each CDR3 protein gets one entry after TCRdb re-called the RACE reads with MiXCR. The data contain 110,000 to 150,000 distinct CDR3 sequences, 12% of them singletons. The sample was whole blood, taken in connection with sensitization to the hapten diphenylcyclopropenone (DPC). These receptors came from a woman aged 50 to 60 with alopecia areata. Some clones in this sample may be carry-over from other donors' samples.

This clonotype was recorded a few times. CDR3 nucleotide sequence: TGTGCCAGCAGCCCTTTGACAGGTAGCAGCCTCTCTGGGGCCAACGTCCTGACTTTC. Translating gives CASSPLTGSSLSGANVLTF. This rearrangement joins TRBV6-6 to TRBJ2-6; D is possibly TRBD1 (6 bases). The V and J ends lost 6 bases and 0 bases respectively, with 21 bases between them. CDR3 size: 19 residues. Germline V CDR1 and CDR2: MNHNY, SVGAGI (reference sequence).

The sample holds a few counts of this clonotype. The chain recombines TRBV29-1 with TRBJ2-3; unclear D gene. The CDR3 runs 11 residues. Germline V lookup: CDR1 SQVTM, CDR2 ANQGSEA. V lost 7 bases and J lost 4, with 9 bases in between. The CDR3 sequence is CSGAEADTQYF. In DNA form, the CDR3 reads TGCAGCGGTGCAGAGGCAGATACGCAGTATTTT.

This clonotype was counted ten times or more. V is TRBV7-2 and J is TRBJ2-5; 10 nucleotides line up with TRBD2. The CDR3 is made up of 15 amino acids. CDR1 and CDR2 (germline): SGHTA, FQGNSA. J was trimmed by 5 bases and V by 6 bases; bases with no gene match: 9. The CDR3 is CASRFLAGASETQYF. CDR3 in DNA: TGTGCCAGCAGATTTCTAGCGGGAGCCAGTGAGACCCAGTACTTC.

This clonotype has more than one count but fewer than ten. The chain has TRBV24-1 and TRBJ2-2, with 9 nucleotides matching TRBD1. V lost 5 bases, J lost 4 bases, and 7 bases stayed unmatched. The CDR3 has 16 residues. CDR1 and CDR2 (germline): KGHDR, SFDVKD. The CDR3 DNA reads TGTGCCACCAGTGCCATAGGACAGGGGAGCACCGGGGAGCTGTTTTTT. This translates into CATSAIGQGSTGELFF.

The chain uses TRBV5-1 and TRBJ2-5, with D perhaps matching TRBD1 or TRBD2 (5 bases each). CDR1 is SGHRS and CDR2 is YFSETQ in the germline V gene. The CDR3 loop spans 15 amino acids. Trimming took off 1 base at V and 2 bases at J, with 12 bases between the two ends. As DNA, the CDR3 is TGCGCCAGCAGCTTGTCCGGGACGACGCAAGAGACCCAGTACTTC. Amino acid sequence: CASSLSGTTQETQYF. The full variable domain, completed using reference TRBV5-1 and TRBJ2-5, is KAGVTQTPRYLIKTRGQQVTLSCSPISGHRSVSWYQQTPGQGLQFLFEYFSETQRNKGNFPGRFSGRQFSNSRSEMNVSTLELGDSALYLCASSLSGTTQETQYFGPGTRLLVL.

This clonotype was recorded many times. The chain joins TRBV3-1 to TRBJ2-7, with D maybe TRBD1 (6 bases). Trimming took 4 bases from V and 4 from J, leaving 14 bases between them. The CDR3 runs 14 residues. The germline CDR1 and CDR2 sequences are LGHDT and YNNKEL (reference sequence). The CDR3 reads CASSLRGDIYEQYF. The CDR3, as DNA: TGTGCCAGCAGCCTCAGAGGGGACATTTACGAGCAGTACTTC.

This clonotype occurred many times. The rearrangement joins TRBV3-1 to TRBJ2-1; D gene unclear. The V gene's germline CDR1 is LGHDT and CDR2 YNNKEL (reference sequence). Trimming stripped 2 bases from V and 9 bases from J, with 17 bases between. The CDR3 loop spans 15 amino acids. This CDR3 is CASSQRLGILAEQFF. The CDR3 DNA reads TGTGCCAGCAGCCAACGTCTAGGGATCCTCGCTGAGCAGTTCTTC.

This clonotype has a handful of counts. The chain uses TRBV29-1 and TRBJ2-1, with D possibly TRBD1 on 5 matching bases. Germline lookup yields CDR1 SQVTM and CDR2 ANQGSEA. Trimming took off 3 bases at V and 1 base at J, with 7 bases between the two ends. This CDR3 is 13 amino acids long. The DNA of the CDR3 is TGCAGCGTTGAGACAGTGTCCTACAATGAGCAGTTCTTC. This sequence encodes CSVETVSYNEQFF.

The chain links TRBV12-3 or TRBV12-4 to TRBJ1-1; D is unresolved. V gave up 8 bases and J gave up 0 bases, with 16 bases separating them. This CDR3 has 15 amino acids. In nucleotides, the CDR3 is TGTGCCAGCGGGCGGGAGCGGCTCATGAACACTGAAGCTTTCTTT. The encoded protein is CASGRERLMNTEAFF.

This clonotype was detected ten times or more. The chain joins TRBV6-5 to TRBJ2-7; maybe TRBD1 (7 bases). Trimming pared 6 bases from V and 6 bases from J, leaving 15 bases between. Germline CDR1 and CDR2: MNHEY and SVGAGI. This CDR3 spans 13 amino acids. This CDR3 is CASREGAFGEQYF. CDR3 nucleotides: TGTGCCAGCAGGGAGGGGGCCTTCGGCGAGCAGTACTTC.

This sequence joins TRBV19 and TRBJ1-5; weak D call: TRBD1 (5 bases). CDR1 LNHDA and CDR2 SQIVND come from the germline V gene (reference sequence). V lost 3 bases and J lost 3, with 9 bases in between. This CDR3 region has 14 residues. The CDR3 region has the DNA TGTGCCAGTAGTATTCAGGGTCCCAATCAGCCCCAGCATTTT. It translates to CASSIQGPNQPQHF.

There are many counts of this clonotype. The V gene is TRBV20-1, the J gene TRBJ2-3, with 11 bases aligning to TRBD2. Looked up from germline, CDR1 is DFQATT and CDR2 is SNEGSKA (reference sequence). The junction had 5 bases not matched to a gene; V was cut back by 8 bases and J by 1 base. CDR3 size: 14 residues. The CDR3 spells CSTLAGGGTDTQYF. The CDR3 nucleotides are TGCAGTACGTTAGCGGGAGGGGGCACAGATACGCAGTATTTT.

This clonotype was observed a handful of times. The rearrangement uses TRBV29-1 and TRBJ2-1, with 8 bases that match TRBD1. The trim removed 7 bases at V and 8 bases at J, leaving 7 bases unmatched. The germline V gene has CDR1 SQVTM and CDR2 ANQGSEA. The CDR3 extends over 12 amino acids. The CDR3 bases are TGCAGCGCCCGGACAGGGCCACATGAGCAGTTCTTC. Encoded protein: CSARTGPHEQFF.

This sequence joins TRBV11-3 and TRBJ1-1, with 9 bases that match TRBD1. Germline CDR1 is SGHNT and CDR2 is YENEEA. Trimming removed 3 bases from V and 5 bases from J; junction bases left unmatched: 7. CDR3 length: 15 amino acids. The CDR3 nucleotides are TGTGCCAGCAGCTTGAGAGGACAGGGGAGGACTGAAGCTTTCTTT. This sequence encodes CASSLRGQGRTEAFF.

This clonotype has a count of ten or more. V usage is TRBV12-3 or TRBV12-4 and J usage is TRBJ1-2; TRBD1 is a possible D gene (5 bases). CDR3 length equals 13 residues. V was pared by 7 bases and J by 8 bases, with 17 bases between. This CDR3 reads CASNPDSLRGYTF. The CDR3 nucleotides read TGTGCCAGCAATCCCGACAGTCTTCGGGGCTACACCTTC.

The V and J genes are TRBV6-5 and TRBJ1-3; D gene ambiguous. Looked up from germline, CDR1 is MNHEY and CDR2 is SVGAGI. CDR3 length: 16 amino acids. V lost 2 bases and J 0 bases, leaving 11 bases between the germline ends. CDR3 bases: TGTGCCAGCAGTTACGGATCACACCTCTCTGGAAACACCATATATTTT. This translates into CASSYGSHLSGNTIYF.

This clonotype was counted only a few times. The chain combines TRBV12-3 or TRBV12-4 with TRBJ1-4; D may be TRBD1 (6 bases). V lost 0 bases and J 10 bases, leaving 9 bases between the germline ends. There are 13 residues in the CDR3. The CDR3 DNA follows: TGTGCCAGCAGTTTAGCGACAGGCCGAAAACTGTTTTTT. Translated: CASSLATGRKLFF.

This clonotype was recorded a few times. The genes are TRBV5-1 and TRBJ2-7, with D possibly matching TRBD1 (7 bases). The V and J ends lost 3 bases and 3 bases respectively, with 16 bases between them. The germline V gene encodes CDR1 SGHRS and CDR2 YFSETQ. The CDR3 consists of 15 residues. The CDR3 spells CASSWAPQGGYEQYF. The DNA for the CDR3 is TGCGCCAGCAGCTGGGCGCCCCAGGGGGGCTACGAGCAGTACTTC.

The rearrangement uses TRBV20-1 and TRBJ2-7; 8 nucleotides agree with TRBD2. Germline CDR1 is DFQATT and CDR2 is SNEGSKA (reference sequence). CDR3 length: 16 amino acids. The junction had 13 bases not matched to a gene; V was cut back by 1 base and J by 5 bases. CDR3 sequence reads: CSARGAGAGAGNEQYF. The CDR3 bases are TGCAGTGCTAGAGGGGCAGGAGCGGGAGCTGGGAACGAGCAGTACTTC.

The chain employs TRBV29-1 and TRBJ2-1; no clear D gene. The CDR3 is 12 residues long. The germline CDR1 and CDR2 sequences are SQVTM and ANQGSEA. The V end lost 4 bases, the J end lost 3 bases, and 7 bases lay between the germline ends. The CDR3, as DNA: TGCAGCGTTGTTGGCAGCTACAATGAGCAGTTCTTC. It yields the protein CSVVGSYNEQFF.

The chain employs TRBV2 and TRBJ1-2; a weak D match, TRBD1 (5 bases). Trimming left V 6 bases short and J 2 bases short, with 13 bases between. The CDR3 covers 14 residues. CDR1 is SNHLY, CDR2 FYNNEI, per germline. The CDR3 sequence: CASRGDSTNYGYTF. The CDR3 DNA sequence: TGTGCCAGCAGGGGAGACAGTACGAACTATGGCTACACCTTC.

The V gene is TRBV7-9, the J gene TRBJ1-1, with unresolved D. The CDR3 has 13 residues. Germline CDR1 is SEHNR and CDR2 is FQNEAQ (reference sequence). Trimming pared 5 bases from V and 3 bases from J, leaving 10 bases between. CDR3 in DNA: TGTGCCAGCAGCCTTGGTTGGTACACTGAAGCTTTCTTT. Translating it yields CASSLGWYTEAFF.

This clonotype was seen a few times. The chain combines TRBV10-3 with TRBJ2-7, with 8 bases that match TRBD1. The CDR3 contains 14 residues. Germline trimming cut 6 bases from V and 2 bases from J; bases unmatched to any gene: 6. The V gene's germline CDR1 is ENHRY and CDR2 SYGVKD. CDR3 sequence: CAISIGQGTYEQYF. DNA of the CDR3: TGTGCCATCAGCATTGGACAGGGAACCTACGAGCAGTACTTC.

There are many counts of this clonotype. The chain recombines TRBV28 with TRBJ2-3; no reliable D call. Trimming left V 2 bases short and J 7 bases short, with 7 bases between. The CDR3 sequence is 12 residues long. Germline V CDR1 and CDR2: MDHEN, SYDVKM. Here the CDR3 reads CASSLSLHTQYF. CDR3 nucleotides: TGTGCCAGCAGTTTAAGCCTCCATACGCAGTATTTT.